This T cell receptor beta chain is drawn from a study of cytomegalovirus exposure and HLA in healthy donors. General study findings and limits: The study designated 150 to 200 TCR beta chains cytomegalovirus-associated.

The data were produced by immunoSEQ multiplex PCR, yet TCRdb's version contains in-frame clones alone and is incomplete. The sample lists over 60,000 clones, approximately 95% occurring once. This clone was counted a few times. The antigen is not known. V gave up 0 bases and J gave up 4 bases, with 10 bases separating them. The CDR3 runs 15 residues. The V gene's germline CDR1 is ENHRY and CDR2 SYGVKD. The chain couples TRBV10-3 to TRBJ1-5; D unresolved. The sequenced sample consisted of PBMCs. The clonotype comes from a young man in good health and CMV-seronegative. CDR3 in amino acids: CAISESWVENQPQHF. The CDR3 DNA reads as TGTGCCATCAGTGAGTCGTGGGTGGAGAATCAGCCCCAGCATTTT.